The subject of this entry is one TCR beta chain. The target of this receptor is not known. Base qualities were left out, and no much larger clone turns up one base away. The entry originates in a study of blood T cell repertoires in COVID-19 (dated by TCRdb to the early 2020s). In terms of the full investigation: Samples from collaborators originated in the United States, Italy and Spain and spanned both the acute and convalescent phases of COVID-19. A de-identified subject ID, COVID-19 status, age in years and sex were almost always included in the sample metadata. The samples were drawn from two sources: the first 160 participants of the ongoing ImmuneRACE study, and over 950 subjects contributed by 6 global collaborators. Where available, HLA class I and class II types were obtained from metadata supplied by the sample provider rather than from assay-based typing. The dataset comprised deeply sampled blood TCRbeta repertoires from subjects exposed to, actively infected with, or recovered from COVID-19. The repertoires were released in a freely available public database intended as a resource for research on the immune response to SARS-CoV-2. The prospective study material was composed of cDNA or gDNA derived from T cells, B-cell-depleted T cells, or PBMCs. Study-level results and caveats: The quantity of clinical and demographic metadata differed by source and by participant and was supplied without curation.

One collaborating source in Seattle enrolled patients while the patients were actively infected and followed the patients over time throughout the course of disease. Collaborating institutions collected whole blood in K2EDTA tubes following their own protocols. For TCRbeta analysis, collaborators shipped samples as frozen whole blood, isolated PBMCs, or DNA extracted from either of those sample types. TCRbeta CDR3 regions were amplified from genomic DNA using the immunoSEQ Assay, a bias-controlled multiplex PCR. Turning to the authors' computational methods: The number of nucleated cells in each sample was estimated by amplification of reference gene primers within the assay. To quantify the absolute abundance of each unique TCRbeta CDR3 rearrangement, sequence reads were collapsed and filtered. Productive Simpson clonality was computed per sample as the square root of Simpson's diversity index over productive rearrangements. Entries here come from immuneACCESS through TCRdb and include only in-frame sequences with V and J called. Some clones fail to appear in such tables; in the studies checked, an unresolved V gene covers under half of the shortfall, and the cause of the remainder is unknown. V and J calls and clone size come straight from that table; D and trimming were deduced from the DNA. The sample contains over 150,000 clones, approximately 86% of them found a single time. Of the sample, roughly 0.53% falls within the top ten clones.

This TCR was sampled from a man aged 55 to 70 with COVID-19, enrolled during active disease. The sequenced sample was peripheral blood.

DNA sequence: TGTGCCAGCAGCCAGACTAGCTTAGAGACCCAGTACTTC. It translates to CASSQTSLETQYF. Recombination linked TRBV7-2 to TRBJ2-5; TRBD2 aligns with 7 central bases. CDR1 and CDR2 are read off the germline V gene as SGHTA and FQGNSA. CDR3 length: 13 amino acids, cysteine to phenylalanine. Only the CDR3 region is kept as DNA, spanning 39 bases read in frame from base 1. V has 5 bases trimmed and J has 4 bases trimmed; junction bases matching no gene number 4.